This T cell receptor beta chain was identified during a study of T cells in Graves' hyperthyroidism and ophthalmopathy. Findings and caveats of the study: Ophthalmopathy, as predicted by the model, came a median around 6 months after the prediction.

RNA transcripts provided the source from which TCR beta CDR3 regions were amplified. A set of HTBI primers served as the primers for a first-round RT-PCR of the TCR CDR3. TCRdb analysed the multiplex PCR reads with MiXCR anew, one entry per CDR3 protein. The table lists 490,000 or so distinct CDR3 sequences, about 16% of them singletons. This clonotype was detected many times. Its specificity is not known. Patients affected by ophthalmopathy presented a Clinical Activity Score of at least 3, a NOSPECS grade of at least 4, and disease duration below 3 months. The CDR3 extends over 13 amino acids. The germline V gene has CDR1 SGHTA and CDR2 FQGNSA. The V end lost 5 bases, the J end lost 3 bases, and 10 bases lay between the germline ends.

Input material: blood. The chain is built from TRBV7-2 and TRBJ1-1, with D hard to call. The receptor comes from a woman in her 30s with Graves' ophthalmopathy. CDR3 sequence reads: CASSPGRYTEAFF. The CDR3, as DNA: TGTGCCAGCAGCCCTGGGAGGTACACTGAAGCTTTCTTT.